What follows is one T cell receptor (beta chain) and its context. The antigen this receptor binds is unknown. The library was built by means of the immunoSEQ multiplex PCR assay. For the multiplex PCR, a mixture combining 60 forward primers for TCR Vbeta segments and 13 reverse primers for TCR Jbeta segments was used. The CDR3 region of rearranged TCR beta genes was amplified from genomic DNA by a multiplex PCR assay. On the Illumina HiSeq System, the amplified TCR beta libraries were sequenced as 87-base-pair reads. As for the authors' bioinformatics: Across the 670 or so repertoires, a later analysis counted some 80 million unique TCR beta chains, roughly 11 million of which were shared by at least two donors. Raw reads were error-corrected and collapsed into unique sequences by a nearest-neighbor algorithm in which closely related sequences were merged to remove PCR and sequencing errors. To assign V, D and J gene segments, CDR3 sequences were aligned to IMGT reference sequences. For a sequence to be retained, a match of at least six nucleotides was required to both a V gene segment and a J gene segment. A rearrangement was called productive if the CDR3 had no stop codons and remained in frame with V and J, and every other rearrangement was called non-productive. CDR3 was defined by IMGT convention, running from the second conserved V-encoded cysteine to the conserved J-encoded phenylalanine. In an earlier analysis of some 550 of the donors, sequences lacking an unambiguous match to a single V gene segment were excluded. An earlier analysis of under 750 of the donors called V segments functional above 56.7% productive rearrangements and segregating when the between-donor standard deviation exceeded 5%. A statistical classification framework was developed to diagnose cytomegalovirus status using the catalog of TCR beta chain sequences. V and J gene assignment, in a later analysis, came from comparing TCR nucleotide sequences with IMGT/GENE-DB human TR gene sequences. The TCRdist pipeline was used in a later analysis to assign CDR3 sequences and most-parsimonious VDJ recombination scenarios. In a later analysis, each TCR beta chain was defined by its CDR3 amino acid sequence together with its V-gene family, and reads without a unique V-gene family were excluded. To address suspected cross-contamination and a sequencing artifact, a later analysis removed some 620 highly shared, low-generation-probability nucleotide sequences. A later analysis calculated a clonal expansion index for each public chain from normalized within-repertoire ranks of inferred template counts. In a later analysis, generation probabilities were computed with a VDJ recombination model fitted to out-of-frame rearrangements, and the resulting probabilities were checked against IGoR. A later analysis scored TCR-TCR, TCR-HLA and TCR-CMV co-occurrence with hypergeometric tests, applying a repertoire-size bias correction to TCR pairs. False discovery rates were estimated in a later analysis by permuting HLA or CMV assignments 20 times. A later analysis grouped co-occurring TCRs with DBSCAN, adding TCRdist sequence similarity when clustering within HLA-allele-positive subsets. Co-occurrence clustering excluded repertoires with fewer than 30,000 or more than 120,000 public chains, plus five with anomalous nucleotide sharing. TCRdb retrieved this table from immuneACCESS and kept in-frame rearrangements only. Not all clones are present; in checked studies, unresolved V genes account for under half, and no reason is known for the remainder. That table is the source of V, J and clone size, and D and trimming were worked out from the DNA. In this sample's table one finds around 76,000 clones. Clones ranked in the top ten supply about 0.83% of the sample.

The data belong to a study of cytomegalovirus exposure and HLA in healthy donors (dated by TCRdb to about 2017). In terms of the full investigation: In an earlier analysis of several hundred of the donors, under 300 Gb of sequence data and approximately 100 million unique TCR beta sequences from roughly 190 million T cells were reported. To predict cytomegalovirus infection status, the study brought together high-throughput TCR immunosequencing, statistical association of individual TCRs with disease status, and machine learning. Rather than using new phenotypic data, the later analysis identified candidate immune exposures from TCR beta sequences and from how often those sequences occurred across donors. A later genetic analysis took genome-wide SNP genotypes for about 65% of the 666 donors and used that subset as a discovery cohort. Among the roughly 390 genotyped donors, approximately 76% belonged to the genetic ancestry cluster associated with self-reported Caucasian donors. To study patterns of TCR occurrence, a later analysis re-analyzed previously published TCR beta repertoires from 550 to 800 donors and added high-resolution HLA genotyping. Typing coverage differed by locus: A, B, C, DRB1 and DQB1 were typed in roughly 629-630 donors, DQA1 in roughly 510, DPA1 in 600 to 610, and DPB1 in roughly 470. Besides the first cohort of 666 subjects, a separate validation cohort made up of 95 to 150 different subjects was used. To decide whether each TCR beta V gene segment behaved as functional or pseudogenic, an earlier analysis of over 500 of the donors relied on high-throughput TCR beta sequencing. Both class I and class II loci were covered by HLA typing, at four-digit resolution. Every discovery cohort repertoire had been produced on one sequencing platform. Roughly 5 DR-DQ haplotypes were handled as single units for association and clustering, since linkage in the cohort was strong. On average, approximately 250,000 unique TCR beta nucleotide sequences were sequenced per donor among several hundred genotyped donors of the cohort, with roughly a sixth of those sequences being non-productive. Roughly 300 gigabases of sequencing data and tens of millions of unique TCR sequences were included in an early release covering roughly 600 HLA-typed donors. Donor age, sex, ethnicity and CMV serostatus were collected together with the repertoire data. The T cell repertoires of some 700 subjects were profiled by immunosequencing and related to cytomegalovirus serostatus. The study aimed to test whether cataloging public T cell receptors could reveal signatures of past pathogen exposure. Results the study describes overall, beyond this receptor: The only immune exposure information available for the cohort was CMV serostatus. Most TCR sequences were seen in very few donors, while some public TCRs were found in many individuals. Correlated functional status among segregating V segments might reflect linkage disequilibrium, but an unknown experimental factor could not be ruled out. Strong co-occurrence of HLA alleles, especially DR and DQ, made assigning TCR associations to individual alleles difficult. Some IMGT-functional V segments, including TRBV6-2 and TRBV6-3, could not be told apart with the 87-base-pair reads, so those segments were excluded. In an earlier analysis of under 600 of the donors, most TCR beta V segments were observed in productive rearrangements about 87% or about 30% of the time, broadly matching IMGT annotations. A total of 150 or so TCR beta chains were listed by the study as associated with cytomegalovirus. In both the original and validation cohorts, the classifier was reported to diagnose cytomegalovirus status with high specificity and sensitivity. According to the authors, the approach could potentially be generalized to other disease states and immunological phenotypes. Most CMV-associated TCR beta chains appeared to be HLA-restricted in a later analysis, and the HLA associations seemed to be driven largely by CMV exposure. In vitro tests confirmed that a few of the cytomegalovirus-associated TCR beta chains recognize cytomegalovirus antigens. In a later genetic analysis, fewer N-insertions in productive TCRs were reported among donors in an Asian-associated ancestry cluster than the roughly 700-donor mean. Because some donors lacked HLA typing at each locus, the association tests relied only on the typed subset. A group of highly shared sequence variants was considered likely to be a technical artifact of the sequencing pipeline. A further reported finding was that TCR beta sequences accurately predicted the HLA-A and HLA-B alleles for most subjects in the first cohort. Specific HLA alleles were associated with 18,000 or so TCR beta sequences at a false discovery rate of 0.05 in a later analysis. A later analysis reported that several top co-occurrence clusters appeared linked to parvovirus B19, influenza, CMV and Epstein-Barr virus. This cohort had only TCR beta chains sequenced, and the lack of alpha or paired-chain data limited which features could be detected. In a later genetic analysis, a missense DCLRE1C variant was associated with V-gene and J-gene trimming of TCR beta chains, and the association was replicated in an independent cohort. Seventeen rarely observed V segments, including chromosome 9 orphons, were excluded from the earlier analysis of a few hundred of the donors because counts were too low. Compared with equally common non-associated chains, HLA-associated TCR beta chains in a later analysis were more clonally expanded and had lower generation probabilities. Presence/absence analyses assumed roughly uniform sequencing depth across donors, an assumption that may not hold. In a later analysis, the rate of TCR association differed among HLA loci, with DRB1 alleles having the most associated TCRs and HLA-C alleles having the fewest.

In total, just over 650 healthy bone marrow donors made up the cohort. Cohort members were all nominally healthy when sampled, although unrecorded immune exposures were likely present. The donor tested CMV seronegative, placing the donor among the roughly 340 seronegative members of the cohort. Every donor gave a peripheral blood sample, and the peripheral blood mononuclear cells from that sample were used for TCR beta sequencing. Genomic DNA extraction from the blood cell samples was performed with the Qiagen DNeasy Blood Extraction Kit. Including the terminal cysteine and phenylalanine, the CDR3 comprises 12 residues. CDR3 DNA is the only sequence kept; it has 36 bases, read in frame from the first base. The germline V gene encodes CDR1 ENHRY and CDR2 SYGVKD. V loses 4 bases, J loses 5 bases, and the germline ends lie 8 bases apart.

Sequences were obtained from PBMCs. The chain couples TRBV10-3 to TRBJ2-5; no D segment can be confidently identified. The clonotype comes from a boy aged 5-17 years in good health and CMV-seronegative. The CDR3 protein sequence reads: CAISGNRETQYF. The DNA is TGTGCCATCAGTGGTAACCGGGAGACCCAGTACTTC.